Presented here are 8 T cell receptor beta chains from one specimen sequenced in a study of cytomegalovirus exposure and HLA in healthy donors. The PCR made use of 60 Vbeta and 13 Jbeta primers. Only in-frame clones appear in the TCRdb table, and some are missing; sequencing was by immunoSEQ multiplex PCR. The sample shows more than 90,000 clones, roughly 73% of them seen only once. The source material was PBMCs. The receptors shown here come from a woman younger than 45 in good health and CMV-seronegative.

The genes are TRBV27 and TRBJ2-1; 12 bases align to TRBD2. The CDR3 is made up of 15 amino acids. CDR1 MNHEY and CDR2 SMNVEV come from the germline V gene (reference sequence). V shed 4 bases, J shed 2 bases, and the junction held 0 bases outside the gene matches. CDR3 DNA sequence: TGTGCCAGCAGTTGGACTAGCGGGACCTACAATGAGCAGTTCTTC. Protein sequence: CASSWTSGTYNEQFF.

V is TRBV5-7 and J is TRBJ2-5; 9 bases are a match to TRBD2. TRBV5-7 is classed as an ORF, of uncertain function. Losses at the gene ends were 3 bases for V and 12 bases for J; bases not matched to a gene: 6. The CDR3 runs 12 residues. As DNA, the CDR3 is TGTGCCAGCAGCTCTTTAGCGGGAGAGGAGTACTTC. This gives the protein CASSSLAGEEYF.

A single count supports this clone. The J gene is TRBJ1-2, the V gene TRBV19; 7 nucleotides align to TRBD1. The CDR3 runs to 12 residues. Trimming took 6 bases from V and 5 from J; bases not matched to a gene: 3. Looked up from germline, CDR1 is LNHDA and CDR2 is SQIVND (reference sequence). The CDR3 DNA is TGTGCCAGTAGACAGGGGCTGTATGGCTACACCTTC. Translated, it gives CASRQGLYGYTF.

This chain uses TRBV5-1 with TRBJ2-5, with 7 bases matching TRBD1. The CDR3 is 13 amino acids. V lost 8 bases to trimming and J lost 5 bases; unmatched junction nucleotides: 9. Germline CDR1 and CDR2: SGHRS and YFSETQ. CDR3 sequence (DNA): TGCGCCAGTACCACAGGGGCGCACGAGACCCAGTACTTC. Its protein is CASTTGAHETQYF. Full variable domain (missing parts from reference TRBV5-1 and TRBJ2-5): KAGVTQTPRYLIKTRGQQVTLSCSPISGHRSVSWYQQTPGQGLQFLFEYFSETQRNKGNFPGRFSGRQFSNSRSEMNVSTLELGDSALYLCASTTGAHETQYFGPGTRLLVL.

The chain links TRBV7-6 to TRBJ2-5, with D perhaps matching TRBD2 (6 bases). Deletions cut 3 bases from V and 5 bases from J, with 16 bases between. The germline gives CDR1 SGHVS, CDR2 FNYEAQ. The CDR3 has 15 residues. CDR3 bases: TGTGCCAGCAGCTTTAGCGGAACAGAGGGGGAGACCCAGTACTTC. This encodes CASSFSGTEGETQYF.

This clone was counted a few times. The genes are TRBV4-2 and TRBJ2-3; 8 bases map to TRBD2. This CDR3 region has 16 residues. Germline V gene data show CDR1 as LGHNA and CDR2 as YNFKEQ. The ends lost 1 base at V and 4 bases at J; junction bases unmatched: 7. CDR3 in DNA: TGTGCCAGCAGCCAAGCAGGAGTAGCGGGATCAGATACGCAGTATTTT. Its protein product is CASSQAGVAGSDTQYF.

The CDR3 region has the DNA TGTGCCAGCAGGCGGGGAGACTATGGCTACACCTTC. Translation gives CASRRGDYGYTF. This chain links TRBV6-5 with TRBJ1-2; no definite D call. The V gene's germline CDR1 is MNHEY and CDR2 SVGAGI. The CDR3 length is 12 residues. V lost 6 bases and J lost 3, with 8 bases in between.

The V gene is TRBV10-1, the J gene TRBJ1-2; 12 nucleotides agree with TRBD1. Germline V gene sequence: CDR1 WNHNN, CDR2 SYGVQD (reference sequence). Unmatched junction bases numbered 9, after V lost 0 bases and J lost 4 bases. The CDR3 spans 18 residues. The DNA of the CDR3 is TGCGCCAGCAGTGAGTCGGCCGCTGGGACAGGGGGCATCTATGGCTACACCTTC. As protein: CASSESAAGTGGIYGYTF.